The clone carrying this T cell receptor beta chain was counted ten times or more. The antigen is unknown. This sample is drawn from a study of Graves' ophthalmopathy and Graves' hyperthyroidism. Points from the study as a whole: In blood, most expanded thyroid clonotypes above 0.001 frequency were also detected.

TCR beta CDR3 amplification used RNA transcripts. The first-round RT-PCR employed HTBI primers together with the Qiagen OneStep RT-PCR kit. A multiplex PCR was then performed as the second round. TCRdb analysed the multiplex PCR reads with MiXCR anew, one entry per CDR3 protein. This sample has roughly 500,000 distinct CDR3 sequences, with roughly 14% found just once. V lost 7 bases to trimming and J lost 4 bases, with 13 bases between them. CDR3 length: 13 amino acids. CDR1 SGHDN and CDR2 FVKESK come from the germline V gene. The V gene is TRBV14, the J gene TRBJ2-5, with D unclear. This TCR came from a woman aged 25 to 39 with Graves' ophthalmopathy. Sequencing was performed on blood. CDR3: CASTGRWGETQYF. The CDR3 nucleotides read TGTGCCAGCACGGGCAGGTGGGGAGAGACCCAGTACTTC. Based on the CDR3 plus reference TRBV14 and TRBJ2-5, the full variable domain is EAGVTQFPSHSVIEKGQTVTLRCDPISGHDNLYWYRRVMGKEIKFLLHFVKESKQDESGMPNNRFLAERTGGTYSTLKVQPAELEDSGVYFCASTGRWGETQYFGPGTRLLVL.